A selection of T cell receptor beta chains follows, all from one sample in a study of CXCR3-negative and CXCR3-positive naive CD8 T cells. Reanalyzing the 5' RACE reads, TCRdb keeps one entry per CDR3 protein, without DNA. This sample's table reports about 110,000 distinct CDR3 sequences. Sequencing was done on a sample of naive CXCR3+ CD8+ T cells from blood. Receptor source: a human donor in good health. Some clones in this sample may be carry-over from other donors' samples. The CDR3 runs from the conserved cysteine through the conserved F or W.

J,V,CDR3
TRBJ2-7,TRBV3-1,CASSQDGDTEQYF
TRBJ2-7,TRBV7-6,CASSLATGGSSYEQYF
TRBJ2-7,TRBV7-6,CTSSSTVSYEQYF
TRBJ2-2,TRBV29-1,CSVSGPNTGELFF
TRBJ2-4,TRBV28,CASSSPDGTFSF
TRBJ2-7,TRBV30,CAWSALAGAGEQYF
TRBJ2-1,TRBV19,CATRRDTYNEQFF
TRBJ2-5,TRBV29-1,CSVEAWGGQETQYF
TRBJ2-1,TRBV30,CAWTSGAGGNEQFF
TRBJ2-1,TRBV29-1,CSVEAREDEQFF
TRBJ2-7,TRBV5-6,CASSLPQGEQYF
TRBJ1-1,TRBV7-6,CASRDTGDTEASF
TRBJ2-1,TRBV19,CASRREGDEQFF
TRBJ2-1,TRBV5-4,CASSLVAVPSSYNEQFF
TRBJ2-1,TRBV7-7,CASSLGEREPYNEQFF
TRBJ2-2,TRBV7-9,CAITRVTGRNTGELFF
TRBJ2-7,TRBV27,CASSFSGTSYEQYF
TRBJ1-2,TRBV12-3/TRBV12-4,CASSWDGANYGYTF
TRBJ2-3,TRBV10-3,CAISGPGASGRPTDTQYF
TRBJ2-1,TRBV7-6,CASSPDWSSYNEQFF
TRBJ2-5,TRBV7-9,CASSSPPGQGVRETQYF
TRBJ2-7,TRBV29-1,CSVLLAGGLYSYEQYF
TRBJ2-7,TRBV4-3,CASSLERGGSYEQYF
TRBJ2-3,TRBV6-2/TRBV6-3,CASTLGGFTDTQYF
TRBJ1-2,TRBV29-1,CSALGQGLWGYTF
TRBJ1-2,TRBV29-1,CSVEDGRGNHYGYTF
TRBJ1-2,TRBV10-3,CAISTSDREGYTF
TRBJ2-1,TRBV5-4,CASSLGGRGQEQFF
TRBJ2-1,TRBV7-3,CASSVGTPSSYNEQFF
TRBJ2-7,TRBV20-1,CSARDWLAGDYEQYF
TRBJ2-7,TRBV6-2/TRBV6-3,CASSHGLPGTGAAGYEQYF
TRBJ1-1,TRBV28,CASKRQGTEAFF
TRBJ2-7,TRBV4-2,CASSQRAGSYEQYF
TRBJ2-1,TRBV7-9,CASSPRTSGSLDEQFF
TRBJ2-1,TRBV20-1,CSARAMTSGRAGNEQFF
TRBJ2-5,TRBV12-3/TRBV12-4,CASSLIRGGETQYF
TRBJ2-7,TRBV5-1,CASSHLSPRDVSSYEQYF
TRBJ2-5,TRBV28,CASSLIAGALQETQYF
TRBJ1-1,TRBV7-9,CASSLVGQGGTEAFF
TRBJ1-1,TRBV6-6,CASSYSEGNTEAFF
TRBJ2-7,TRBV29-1,CSVEVPKTGTESYEQYF
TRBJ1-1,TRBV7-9,CASSFVRGMNTEAFF
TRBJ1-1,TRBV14,CASSLRAAWGTEAFF
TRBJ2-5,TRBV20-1,CSARVQGPETQYF
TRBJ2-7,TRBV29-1,CSVDLLAGAGEQYF
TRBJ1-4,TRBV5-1,CASSFEGLNEKLFF
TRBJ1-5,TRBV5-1,CASSLEGAANQPQHF
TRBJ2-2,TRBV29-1,CSVRQGAPNTGELFF
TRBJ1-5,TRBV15,CATSRPGQLFKPQHF
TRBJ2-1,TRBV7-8,CASSSTGSPYNEQFF
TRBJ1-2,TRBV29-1,CSVLSGSPNYGYTF
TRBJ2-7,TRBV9,CASSVGGGRDGYEQYF
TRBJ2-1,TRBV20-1,CSARDRAGGSYNEQFF
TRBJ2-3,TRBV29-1,CSAPGADTQYF
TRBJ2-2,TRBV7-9,CASSSADYNTGELFF
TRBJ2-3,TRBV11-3,CASSSMGLAGGPDTQCF
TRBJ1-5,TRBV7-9,CASSRGGQGSNQPQHF
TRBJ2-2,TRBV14,CAGSPHQNVIRGANTGELFF
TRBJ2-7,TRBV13,CASSLGRSHEQYF